This entry lists 3 T cell receptor beta chains sequenced from one sample in a study of beta chain features in type 1 diabetes. The entirety of the isolated RNA underwent reverse transcription, so expressed TCRB transcripts were sequenced. Assay used: immunoSEQ multiplex PCR; TCRdb lists only in-frame clones, some missing. The sample holds about 900,000 clones, roughly a sixth seen once. The specimen sequenced was naive CD4+ T cells from blood. The receptors here all came from a woman aged 18-30 years in good health.

This clone appeared a few times. The CDR3 sequence: CATRTGEETQYF. The CDR3 region has the DNA TGTGCCACTCGGACAGGAGAAGAGACCCAGTACTTC. V is TRBV10-3 and J is TRBJ2-5; TRBD1 aligns across 7 bases. Trimming at V came to 10 bases and at J to 3 bases, leaving 5 bases not matched to a gene. In germline, CDR1 is ENHRY, CDR2 SYGVKD. This CDR3 is built from 12 residues.

This clone was counted only a few times. This rearrangement joins TRBV7-2 to TRBJ2-3; 10 nucleotides match TRBD2. This CDR3 has 18 residues. The germline CDR1 and CDR2 sequences are SGHTA and FQGNSA. V trimming: 0 bases; J trimming: 0 bases; junction bases outside the gene matches: 6. The CDR3 reads CASSLAGLAQSSTDTQYF. CDR3 in DNA: TGTGCCAGCAGCTTAGCGGGACTAGCGCAATCTAGCACAGATACGCAGTATTTT.

The chain uses TRBV6-5 and TRBJ1-2; D is unclear. Trimming removed 8 bases at V and 2 bases at J, with 15 bases between. Germline-derived CDR1 and CDR2 are MNHEY and SVGAGI. The CDR3 has 14 residues. The CDR3 bases are TGTGCCAGCCGCTCAAGCGCTGGGAACTATGGCTACACCTTC. Its protein product is CASRSSAGNYGYTF.